Only a few counts were recorded for the clone carrying this T cell receptor (beta chain). As yet, its antigen is unknown. This sample is drawn from a study of T cells after yellow fever vaccination. Study results and caveats: Though weaker, the secondary response peaked faster, on day 5 versus 15. Some clonotypes, a small share, were shared between CD4 and CD8 compartments.

One entry per CDR3 protein results from TCRdb running MiXCR on the 5' RACE reads. The table records about 74,000 distinct CDR3 sequences, roughly 7.4% of them present only once. Germline lookup yields CDR1 DFQATT and CDR2 SNEGSKA (reference sequence). With 1 base removed from V and 4 bases from J, the gap between germline ends came to 13 bases. The CDR3 sequence is 14 residues long. Sequencing used CD8+ T cells sorted from PBMCs, obtained about 5 days after the first yellow fever vaccination. J is TRBJ1-1 and V is TRBV20-1; D is perhaps TRBD1 (5 bases). The receptor was derived from a man in his late teens or twenties who received the YFV17D yellow fever vaccine. The CDR3 protein is CSARVLKRGTEAFF. Written as DNA, the CDR3 is TGCAGTGCTAGAGTACTTAAGAGGGGCACTGAAGCTTTCTTT.